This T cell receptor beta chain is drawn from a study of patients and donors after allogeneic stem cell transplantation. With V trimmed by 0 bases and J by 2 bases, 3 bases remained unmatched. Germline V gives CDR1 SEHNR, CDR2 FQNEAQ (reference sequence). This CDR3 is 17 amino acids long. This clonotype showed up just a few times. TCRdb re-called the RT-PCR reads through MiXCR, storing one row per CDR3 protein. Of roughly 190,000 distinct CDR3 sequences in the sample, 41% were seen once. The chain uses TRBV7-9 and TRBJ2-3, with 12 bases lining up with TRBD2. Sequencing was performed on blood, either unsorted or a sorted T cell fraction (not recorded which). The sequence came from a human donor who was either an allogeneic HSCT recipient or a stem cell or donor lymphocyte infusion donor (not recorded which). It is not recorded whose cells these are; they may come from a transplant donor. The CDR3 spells CASSLAASGRDTDTQYF. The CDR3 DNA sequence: TGTGCCAGCAGCTTAGCGGCTAGCGGGAGGGACACAGATACGCAGTATTTT. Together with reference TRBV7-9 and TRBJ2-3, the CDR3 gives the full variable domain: DTGVSQNPRHKITKRGQNVTFRCDPISEHNRLYWYRQTLGQGPEFLTYFQNEAQLEKSRLLSDRFSAERPKGSFSTLEIQRTEQGDSAMYLCASSLAASGRDTDTQYFGPGTRLTVL.